These 31 T cell receptor beta chains were all obtained from the same sample, sequenced in a study of blood T cell repertoires in COVID-19. Sequenced by immunoSEQ multiplex PCR; TCRdb stores in-frame clones only, minus some. The sample carries approximately 130,000 clones, 65% to 90% recorded once. The source material was PBMCs or T cells enriched from blood (not recorded which). The receptors originated from a woman in her forties or fifties who had recovered from COVID-19.

V is TRBV6-2 or TRBV6-3 and J is TRBJ2-3, with D perhaps matching TRBD1 (5 bases). CDR1 and CDR2 from the germline V gene are MNHEY and SVGEGT. V lost 2 bases, J lost 4 bases, and 16 bases lay in between. The CDR3 length is 16 residues. CDR3 region: CASSYRTTKISDTQYF. The CDR3 region has the DNA TGTGCCAGCAGTTACAGGACAACAAAGATTTCAGATACGCAGTATTTT.

This sequence joins TRBV6-4 and TRBJ1-6; 8 bases match TRBD1. This CDR3 is 15 amino acids long. Germline assignment: CDR1 MRHNA and CDR2 SNTAGT. Trimming at V came to 5 bases and at J to 6 bases, leaving 6 bases not matched to a gene. This chain's CDR3 is CASSPRDRSNSPLHF. CDR3 coding DNA: TGTGCCAGCAGTCCCCGGGACAGGAGTAATTCACCCCTCCACTTT.

The rearrangement links TRBV11-3 to TRBJ2-1; TRBD1 matches at 9 bases. This CDR3 has 15 residues. The trim removed 5 bases at V and 5 bases at J, leaving 7 bases unmatched. Germline assignment: CDR1 SGHNT and CDR2 YENEEA. The CDR3 nucleotides are TGTGCCAGCAGCCTCAGACAGGGGGAGAACAATGAGCAGTTCTTC. This sequence encodes CASSLRQGENNEQFF. Combining the CDR3 with reference TRBV11-3 and TRBJ2-1 gives the whole variable domain EAGVVQSPRYKIIEKKQPVAFWCNPISGHNTLYWYLQNLGQGPELLIRYENEEAVDDSQLPKDRFSAERLKGVDSTLKIQPAELGDSAVYLCASSLRQGENNEQFFGPGTRLTVL.

This rearrangement joins TRBV10-3 to TRBJ1-3, with no clear D. The V end was cut by 2 bases, the J end by 4 bases, with 12 bases between. Germline V CDR1 and CDR2: ENHRY, SYGVKD. The CDR3 length is 15 residues. The DNA of the CDR3 is TGTGCCATCAGTGAGAAGAGGGAGAGGGGAAACACCATATATTTT. Translation gives CAISEKRERGNTIYF.

The rearrangement uses TRBV19 and TRBJ1-5; a possible D gene is TRBD1 (6 bases). CDR1 is LNHDA and CDR2 is SQIVND in the germline V gene (reference sequence). Trimming left V 9 bases short and J 7 bases short, with 19 bases between. This CDR3 is 14 amino acids long. The CDR3 reads CASTSAGVSQPQHF. CDR3 DNA: TGTGCCAGCACCAGCGCAGGGGTGAGCCAGCCCCAGCATTTT.

This clone has just a few counts. The genes are TRBV7-9 and TRBJ1-1, with 7 bases lining up with TRBD1. Trimming took 5 bases from V and 1 from J; bases not matched to a gene: 7. CDR3 length: 15 amino acids. CDR1 and CDR2 (germline): SEHNR, FQNEAQ (reference sequence). CDR3 protein: CASSTLQGQNTEAFF. DNA of the CDR3: TGTGCCAGCAGCACTTTACAGGGGCAGAACACTGAAGCTTTCTTT.

The chain uses TRBV5-1 and TRBJ1-1; the D gene is possibly TRBD1 (5 bases). V dropped 2 bases and J dropped 1 base, with 12 bases sitting between them. In germline, CDR1 is SGHRS, CDR2 YFSETQ. There are 15 residues in the CDR3. The CDR3 sequence is CASSFDSLGNTEAFF. DNA of the CDR3: TGCGCCAGCAGCTTCGACAGCTTAGGGAACACTGAAGCTTTCTTT.

The rearrangement links TRBV11-3 to TRBJ2-7, with D maybe TRBD2 (6 bases). The germline V gene has CDR1 SGHNT and CDR2 YENEEA. Trimming pared 6 bases from V and 5 bases from J, leaving 20 bases between. The CDR3 contains 15 residues. CDR3 DNA sequence: TGTGCCAGCAGTCCGGGGGTGGGGCCCGTAGACGAGCAGTACTTC. This gives the protein CASSPGVGPVDEQYF.

This rearrangement joins TRBV2 to TRBJ1-3, with a weak D call TRBD1 (6 bases). The CDR3 covers 14 residues. In germline, CDR1 is SNHLY, CDR2 FYNNEI. Trimming shortened V by 6 bases and J by 1 base, and 10 bases separated the two germline ends. The CDR3 here is CASRAQGSGNTIYF. CDR3 coding DNA: TGTGCCAGCAGGGCACAGGGATCTGGAAACACCATATATTTT. Variable domain in full (rest from reference TRBV2 and TRBJ1-3): EPEVTQTPSHQVTQMGQEVILRCVPISNHLYFYWYRQILGQKVEFLVSFYNNEISEKSEIFDDQFSVERPDGSNFTLKIRSTKLEDSAMYFCASRAQGSGNTIYFGEGSWLTVV.

There are a few counts of this clone. The V gene is TRBV7-3, the J gene TRBJ2-2, with TRBD2 identical over 8 bases. The CDR3 sequence is 16 residues long. Germline V gene data show CDR1 as SGHTA and CDR2 as FQGTGA. Trimming at V came to 5 bases and at J to 0 bases, leaving 5 bases not matched to a gene. CDR3 sequence reads: CASSPSGGANTGELFF. CDR3 nucleotide sequence: TGTGCCAGCAGCCCCTCGGGGGGGGCGAACACCGGGGAGCTGTTTTTT.

The V gene is TRBV30, the J gene TRBJ1-5, with TRBD1 matching over 10 bases. This CDR3 has 16 amino acids. The V and J ends lost 1 base and 7 bases, in that order; junction bases with no gene match: 10. Germline CDR1 is GTSNPN and CDR2 is SVGIG (reference sequence). CDR3 residues: CAWSGPGQGLRQPQHF. In DNA, the CDR3 is TGTGCCTGGAGTGGTCCGGGACAGGGGCTAAGGCAGCCCCAGCATTTT.

The CDR3 sequence is CASSASAGGRDTQYF. The CDR3, as DNA: TGTGCCAGCAGCGCGTCAGCGGGGGGGCGAGATACGCAGTATTTT. The chain recombines TRBV9 with TRBJ2-3; 10 nucleotides line up with TRBD2. CDR1 is SGDLS and CDR2 is YYNGEE in the germline V gene. The CDR3 covers 15 residues. Losses at the gene ends were 3 bases for V and 5 bases for J; bases not matched to a gene: 6. The full variable domain, in which reference TRBV9 and TRBJ2-3 provide the parts outside the CDR3, is DSGVTQTPKHLITATGQRVTLRCSPRSGDLSVYWYQQSLDQGLQFLIQYYNGEERAKGNILERFSAQQFPDLHSELNLSSLELGDSALYFCASSASAGGRDTQYFGPGTRLTVL.

V and J are TRBV7-8 and TRBJ2-4; 8 bases map to TRBD2. Germline CDR1 is SGHVS and CDR2 is FQNEAQ. The CDR3 is made up of 17 amino acids. The V gene end was trimmed by 4 bases and the J gene end by 0 bases; junction bases not matched to a gene: 8. The chain's CDR3 is CASSSQRLALAKNIQYF. As DNA, the CDR3 is TGTGCCAGCAGCTCGCAGAGACTAGCGCTAGCCAAAAACATTCAGTACTTC. Looking up the rest from reference TRBV7-8 and TRBJ2-4 gives the full variable domain: GAGVSQSPRYKVAKRGQDVALRCDPISGHVSLFWYQQALGQGPEFLTYFQNEAQLDKSGLPSDRFFAERPEGSVSTLKIQRTQQEDSAVYLCASSSQRLALAKNIQYFGAGTRLSVL.

The chain links TRBV7-9 to TRBJ2-7; 9 bases align to TRBD1. The CDR3 contains 14 residues. The V and J ends lost 3 bases and 1 base, in that order; junction bases with no gene match: 1. The germline CDR1 and CDR2 sequences are SEHNR and FQNEAQ (reference sequence). CDR3 nucleotide sequence: TGTGCCAGCAGCTTCGGGACAGGGTCCTACGAGCAGTACTTC. Translation gives CASSFGTGSYEQYF.

This sequence joins TRBV7-6 and TRBJ1-3; maybe TRBD1 (5 bases). Germline V gives CDR1 SGHVS, CDR2 FNYEAQ. V was clipped by 3 bases and J by 0 bases, with 9 bases between them. This CDR3 comprises 15 residues. CDR3 protein: CASSFGDSSGNTIYF. Here the CDR3 DNA reads TGTGCCAGCAGCTTCGGGGACTCCTCTGGAAACACCATATATTTT. Full variable domain (rest looked up from reference TRBV7-6 and TRBJ1-3): GAGVSQSPRYKVTKRGQDVALRCDPISGHVSLYWYRQALGQGPEFLTYFNYEAQQDKSGLPNDRFSAERPEGSISTLTIQRTEQRDSAMYRCASSFGDSSGNTIYFGEGSWLTVV.

The chain carries TRBV5-1 and TRBJ2-5, with 15 bases identical to TRBD2. The J segment lost 3 bases and the V segment lost 3 bases, leaving 3 bases of the junction unmatched. The CDR3 has 16 amino acids. Germline V gene lookup returns CDR1 SGHRS and CDR2 YFSETQ. This CDR3 is CASSSGLAGGEETQYF. CDR3 nucleotides: TGCGCCAGCAGCTCGGGACTAGCGGGGGGTGAAGAGACCCAGTACTTC.

This rearrangement joins TRBV9 to TRBJ1-2; D possibly corresponds to TRBD1 (6 bases). CDR1 is SGDLS and CDR2 is YYNGEE in the germline V gene. CDR3 length equals 15 residues. V lost 4 bases, J lost 4 bases, and 17 bases lay in between. Here the CDR3 reads CASSLLGDTPYGYTF. CDR3 DNA sequence: TGTGCCAGCAGCCTCCTTGGGGACACCCCCTATGGCTACACCTTC.

The chain uses TRBV19 and TRBJ1-1; TRBD1 matches at 8 bases. The CDR3 contains 15 residues. Unmatched junction bases numbered 16, after V lost 5 bases and J lost 11 bases. Per the germline V gene, CDR1 is LNHDA and CDR2 is SQIVND (reference sequence). DNA of the CDR3: TGTGCCAGTAGTCCGATCAGGGGGCGCGAGTTTGGGGCTTTCTTT. Its translation is CASSPIRGREFGAFF.

V and J are TRBV7-2 and TRBJ2-5, with 8 bases identical to TRBD2. V lost 5 bases and J lost 7; bases outside the gene matches: 15. CDR1 SGHTA and CDR2 FQGNSA come from the germline V gene. The CDR3 has 16 amino acids. The CDR3 spells CASSPGSGGSRRTQYF. CDR3 sequence (DNA): TGTGCCAGCAGCCCGGGCAGCGGGGGCTCTAGGCGGACCCAGTACTTC.

This chain connects TRBV19 to TRBJ2-6, with TRBD1 matching 11 bases. This CDR3 is 17 amino acids long. Germline CDR1 reads LNHDA; CDR2 reads SQIVND (reference sequence). V was pared by 6 bases and J by 0 bases, with 4 bases of the junction left unmatched. The CDR3 spells CASRGQGAFSGANVLTF. The CDR3 coding sequence is TGTGCCAGTAGAGGACAGGGGGCCTTCTCTGGGGCCAACGTCCTGACTTTC.

As concerns this clone: The same CDR3 also results from other DNA sequences found in this sample. The chain joins TRBV30 to TRBJ1-5, with TRBD1 as a possible D gene (6 bases). Trimming left V 0 bases short and J 4 bases short, with 7 bases between. The germline gives CDR1 GTSNPN, CDR2 SVGIG (reference sequence). The CDR3 consists of 13 residues. CDR3 in amino acids: CAWSVRGNQPQHF. CDR3 DNA sequence: TGTGCCTGGAGTGTTAGGGGGAATCAGCCCCAGCATTTT.

V gene TRBV19 combines with J gene TRBJ1-1; 9 bases agree with TRBD1. V was pared by 4 bases and J by 4 bases, with 4 bases of the junction left unmatched. The V gene's germline CDR1 is LNHDA and CDR2 SQIVND (reference sequence). The CDR3 covers 14 residues. The CDR3 bases are TGTGCCAGTAGTAGGCGGGACAGGGCCACTGAAGCTTTCTTT. It specifies CASSRRDRATEAFF.

This rearrangement joins TRBV9 to TRBJ1-1; the D gene is possibly TRBD1 (6 bases). CDR1 is SGDLS, CDR2 YYNGEE, per germline. V was shortened by 5 bases and J by 1 base, with 21 bases between the two germline ends. CDR3 length: 17 residues. The CDR3 nucleotides are TGTGCCAGCAGTTGGGGCGCGGGGGGGCGGAGGAACACTGAAGCTTTCTTT. Protein: CASSWGAGGRRNTEAFF.

The CDR3 sequence: CASSQELPVNTIYF. In nucleotides, the CDR3 is TGTGCCAGCAGCCAAGAGTTGCCAGTAAACACCATATATTTT. The chain is built from TRBV3-1 (or the pseudogene TRBV3-2) and TRBJ1-3; no firm D call. The CDR3 covers 14 residues. The V gene lost 0 bases and the J gene lost 6 bases, with 9 bases spanning the gap. Looked up from germline, CDR1 is LGHDT and CDR2 is YNNKEL (reference sequence).

The rearrangement joins TRBV7-2 to TRBJ1-6; 8 positions agree with TRBD1. CDR1 and CDR2 from the germline V gene are SGHTA and FQGNSA. V lost 4 bases, J lost 15 bases, and 5 bases stayed unmatched. The CDR3 has 12 amino acids. CDR3: CASSWDRRDLHF. DNA for the CDR3: TGTGCCAGCAGCTGGGACAGGCGAGACCTCCACTTT.

A few counts support this clone. The chain recombines TRBV19 with TRBJ1-1, with a weak D call TRBD1 (5 bases). The CDR3 length is 14 residues. Trimming cost V 4 bases and J 7 bases, with 16 bases left between them. Germline V gives CDR1 LNHDA, CDR2 SQIVND (reference sequence). The CDR3 sequence: CASSTPTAGNEAFF. The CDR3 DNA reads as TGTGCCAGTAGTACTCCGACAGCGGGAAATGAAGCTTTCTTT.

Here the CDR3 reads CASSPSGTGRTDTQYF. The CDR3 nucleotides are TGTGCCAGCTCACCATCCGGGACAGGGCGAACAGATACGCAGTATTTT. This rearrangement joins TRBV18 to TRBJ2-3; 9 positions match TRBD1. The CDR3 has 16 residues. V trimming: 2 bases; J trimming: 3 bases; junction bases outside the gene matches: 6. Germline V lookup: CDR1 KGHSH, CDR2 LQKENI.

V gene TRBV15 combines with J gene TRBJ1-6, with a tentative D call TRBD1 (6 bases). The germline V gene has CDR1 LNHNV and CDR2 YYDKDF (reference sequence). With 6 bases removed from V and 11 bases from J, the gap between germline ends came to 20 bases. CDR3 length: 15 residues. CDR3 loop: CATRPDRLRGTPLHF. CDR3 nucleotide sequence: TGTGCCACCAGGCCTGACAGGCTAAGGGGGACACCCCTCCACTTT.

The J gene is TRBJ2-7, the V gene TRBV9; 11 nucleotides line up with TRBD1. The CDR3 spans 15 residues. Germline-derived CDR1 and CDR2 are SGDLS and YYNGEE. V was pared by 4 bases and J by 4 bases, with 7 bases of the junction left unmatched. The CDR3 DNA reads TGTGCCAGCAGCCGGACAGGGGGCCTGGGGTACGAGCAGTACTTC. This codes for CASSRTGGLGYEQYF. Full variable domain (rest looked up from reference TRBV9 and TRBJ2-7): DSGVTQTPKHLITATGQRVTLRCSPRSGDLSVYWYQQSLDQGLQFLIQYYNGEERAKGNILERFSAQQFPDLHSELNLSSLELGDSALYFCASSRTGGLGYEQYFGPGTRLTVT.

V gene TRBV19 combines with J gene TRBJ2-7; 7 nucleotides align to TRBD1. The V gene's germline CDR1 is LNHDA and CDR2 SQIVND (reference sequence). With 5 bases clipped from V and 3 bases from J, the junction kept 10 bases outside the gene matches. The CDR3 is made up of 15 amino acids. CDR3 residues: CASSPLTGDLYEQYF. CDR3 bases: TGTGCCAGTAGTCCTTTAACAGGGGACCTCTACGAGCAGTACTTC.

This clone appeared a few times. This chain uses TRBV15 with TRBJ2-1; 8 nucleotides agree with TRBD2. The CDR3 covers 14 residues. The V and J ends lost 8 bases and 4 bases, in that order; junction bases with no gene match: 7. CDR1 and CDR2 (germline): LNHNV, YYDKDF (reference sequence). CDR3 coding DNA: TGTGCCACCCTCGCGGGACTAGAGTACAATGAGCAGTTCTTC. Translated, it gives CATLAGLEYNEQFF.